Below are 28 T cell receptor beta chains sequenced from a single sample in a study of naive and memory T cell subsets. Both TRBC1 and TRBC2 were covered by a beta constant-region primer of two equimolar oligonucleotides. Ligated cDNA was amplified by four rounds of PCR with nested alpha and beta constant-region primers and SP2. TCRdb processed the UMI-ligation and nested PCR reads anew with MiXCR; each CDR3 protein has one entry. The profile covers about 22,000 distinct CDR3 sequences, with roughly 8.2% appearing a single time and 22% taken by the ten largest. Sequenced material: central memory CD8+ T cells from blood. The receptors were sampled from a human donor in good health.

The chain has TRBV12-3 or TRBV12-4 and TRBJ1-5; D possibly corresponds to TRBD1 (5 bases). The CDR3 covers 14 residues. V was trimmed by 0 bases and J by 6 bases, leaving 9 bases between them. The CDR3 loop is CASSLAQERQPQHF. In nucleotides, the CDR3 is TGTGCCAGCAGTTTAGCACAGGAGCGTCAGCCCCAGCATTTT.

V usage is TRBV27 and J usage is TRBJ2-7; D is possibly TRBD1 or TRBD2 (5 bases each). The CDR3 is made up of 12 amino acids. Germline V gives CDR1 MNHEY, CDR2 SMNVEV (reference sequence). The V gene lost 6 bases and the J gene lost 6 bases, with 12 bases spanning the gap. CDR3 protein: CASRTTGTEQYF. Here the CDR3 DNA reads TGTGCCAGCAGGACCACTGGGACCGAGCAGTACTTC.

The chain joins TRBV19 to TRBJ2-6; D unresolved. From germline, CDR1 is LNHDA and CDR2 SQIVND (reference sequence). The CDR3 is 14 amino acids. V was cut by 5 bases and J by 3 bases, with 8 bases left in between. The CDR3 region has the DNA TGTGCCAGTAGTCCCCGAGATGGGGCCAACGTCCTGACTTTC. Translation gives CASSPRDGANVLTF.

This clonotype appeared a few times. The chain couples TRBV9 to TRBJ2-2, with unresolved D. Trimming took 4 bases from V and 0 from J, leaving 10 bases between them. This CDR3 has 15 residues. Germline CDR1 is SGDLS and CDR2 is YYNGEE. The CDR3 region is CASSPWTANTGELFF. CDR3 sequence (DNA): TGTGCCAGCAGCCCCTGGACGGCGAACACCGGGGAGCTGTTTTTT.

This clonotype was recorded many times. The chain links TRBV7-2 to TRBJ2-7; the match to TRBD2 covers 12 bases. Germline V gene sequence: CDR1 SGHTA, CDR2 FQGNSA. The CDR3 loop spans 16 amino acids. Trimming took 5 bases from V and 6 from J; bases not matched to a gene: 11. The CDR3 DNA reads as TGTGCCAGCAGCCCATCTAGCGGGAGGGCCAGTCTCGAGCAGTACTTC. Protein: CASSPSSGRASLEQYF.

The V call is TRBV28, the J call TRBJ2-7; 7 nucleotides align to TRBD1. CDR1 is MDHEN, CDR2 SYDVKM, per germline. The CDR3 runs 15 residues. Trimming cost V 5 bases and J 2 bases; bases outside gene matches: 9. This CDR3 is CASSLSDRRTYEQYF. The CDR3 DNA is TGTGCCAGCAGTCTGTCGGACAGGCGGACCTACGAGCAGTACTTC. Combining the CDR3 with reference TRBV28 and TRBJ2-7 gives the whole variable domain DVKVTQSSRYLVKRTGEKVFLECVQDMDHENMFWYRQDPGLGLRLIYFSYDVKMKEKGDIPEGYSVSREKKERFSLILESASTNQTSMYLCASSLSDRRTYEQYFGPGTRLTVT.

This clonotype was seen a few times. The chain carries TRBV27 and TRBJ2-1, with 10 bases identical to TRBD2. The V gene's germline CDR1 is MNHEY and CDR2 SMNVEV (reference sequence). With 0 bases clipped from V and 9 bases from J, the junction kept 5 bases outside the gene matches. The CDR3 has 15 residues. The DNA of the CDR3 is TGTGCCAGCAGTTTATCCCCTCGACTAGCGGGTGAGCAGTTCTTC. This sequence encodes CASSLSPRLAGEQFF.

This clonotype was found many times. The J gene is TRBJ1-1, the V gene TRBV20-1; D unresolved. CDR1 DFQATT and CDR2 SNEGSKA come from the germline V gene (reference sequence). The length of the CDR3 is 11 residues. V was pared by 5 bases and J by 3 bases, with 7 bases between. The CDR3 sequence: CSASSYTEAFF. As DNA, the CDR3 is TGCAGTGCTTCCTCTTACACTGAAGCTTTCTTT.

In this sample, this clonotype turned up a few times. The chain couples TRBV16 to TRBJ2-7, with 14 bases matching TRBD2. The CDR3 sequence is 19 residues long. Per the germline V gene, CDR1 is KGHSY and CDR2 is FQNENV. V shed 2 bases, J shed 2 bases, and the junction held 11 bases outside the gene matches. The CDR3 is CASSQRSGTSGSEAYEQYF. Here the CDR3 DNA reads TGTGCCAGCAGCCAAAGGAGCGGGACTAGCGGGAGTGAAGCCTACGAGCAGTACTTC.

This clonotype was seen a handful of times. The chain recombines TRBV6-6 with TRBJ2-2; TRBD2 matches 8 bases. This CDR3 contains 14 residues. CDR1 and CDR2 from the germline V gene are MNHNY and SVGAGI (reference sequence). The V gene end was trimmed by 6 bases and the J gene end by 3 bases; junction bases not matched to a gene: 3. The chain's CDR3 is CASRAGGDTGELFF. The CDR3 DNA follows: TGTGCCAGCAGGGCGGGAGGCGACACCGGGGAGCTGTTTTTT.

The genes are TRBV5-1 and TRBJ1-1; D is possibly TRBD1 (6 bases). V lost 4 bases, J lost 1 base, and 11 bases lay in between. The V gene's germline CDR1 is SGHRS and CDR2 YFSETQ. The CDR3 is 14 residues long. CDR3 protein: CASSHRDTNTEAFF. In DNA form, the CDR3 reads TGCGCCAGCAGCCACCGGGACACGAACACTGAAGCTTTCTTT.

This clonotype was observed a handful of times. This chain connects TRBV11-2 to TRBJ2-7; 8 bases align to TRBD2. The CDR3 is made up of 18 amino acids. The germline V gene encodes CDR1 SGHAT and CDR2 FQNNGV. The J segment lost 0 bases and the V segment lost 3 bases, leaving 13 bases of the junction unmatched. The DNA for the CDR3 is TGTGCCAGCAGCTTTTCCAAATTAGCGGGGCCCCTCTCCTACGAGCAGTACTTC. Amino acids: CASSFSKLAGPLSYEQYF.

V usage is TRBV30 and J usage is TRBJ2-7, with 9 bases lining up with TRBD2. Per germline, CDR1 GTSNPN and CDR2 SVGIG (reference sequence). With 1 base clipped from V and 3 bases from J, the junction kept 4 bases outside the gene matches. The CDR3 length is 14 residues. The CDR3 DNA reads as TGTGCCTGGAGTGAGGATAGCGGGAGCTACGAGCAGTACTTC. This translates into CAWSEDSGSYEQYF.

This clonotype has only a few counts. The chain couples TRBV14 to TRBJ1-2; no reliable D call. Germline V gives CDR1 SGHDN, CDR2 FVKESK. The CDR3 consists of 14 residues. V lost 5 bases and J 0 bases, leaving 10 bases between the germline ends. In DNA form, the CDR3 reads TGTGCCAGCAGCTCGCAGGTAGCTAACTATGGCTACACCTTC. Its protein product is CASSSQVANYGYTF.

The chain carries TRBV29-1 and TRBJ1-2, with 7 bases aligning to TRBD1. Germline CDR1 is SQVTM and CDR2 is ANQGSEA. V shed 6 bases, J shed 3 bases, and the junction held 1 base outside the gene matches. The CDR3 is 11 residues long. CDR3 loop: CSVTGYYGYTF. The CDR3 DNA sequence: TGCAGCGTGACAGGGTACTATGGCTACACCTTC.

The V and J genes are TRBV25-1 and TRBJ2-4; 7 nucleotides match TRBD1. The CDR3 covers 12 residues. Germline lookup yields CDR1 MGHDK and CDR2 SYGVNS. V shed 3 bases and J 13 bases; nucleotides not matched to a gene: 6. The CDR3 loop is CASSDLEGGQYF. Here the CDR3 DNA reads TGTGCCAGCAGTGATTTGGAAGGGGGCCAGTACTTC.

This clonotype has more than one count but fewer than ten. The V call is TRBV27, the J call TRBJ2-1; D assignment may be TRBD1 or TRBD2 (5 bases each). Trimming removed 2 bases from V and 5 bases from J, with 13 bases in between. CDR1 MNHEY and CDR2 SMNVEV come from the germline V gene (reference sequence). The CDR3 has 15 amino acids. The CDR3 region is CASSLRGYGDNEQFF. Here the CDR3 DNA reads TGTGCCAGCAGTTTAAGGGGATACGGGGACAATGAGCAGTTCTTC.

The chain couples TRBV28 to TRBJ1-5, with a weak D call TRBD1 (5 bases). V lost 7 bases to trimming and J lost 5 bases, with 15 bases between them. Per germline, CDR1 MDHEN and CDR2 SYDVKM. This CDR3 is 14 amino acids long. The CDR3 nucleotides are TGTGCCAGCACTCCGGGACTGGGGGATCAGCCCCAGCATTTT. Its protein is CASTPGLGDQPQHF.

Comments on this clonotype: A read error is possible here, since a much larger clone lies one base away. CDR3 in DNA: TGTGCCAGCAGCATTTCAGGTCAGCCCCAGCGTTTT. It is translated as CASSISGQPQRF. This chain uses TRBV27 with TRBJ1-5; D is unclear. This CDR3 spans 12 amino acids. CDR1 MNHEY and CDR2 SMNVEV come from the germline V gene (reference sequence).

The chain links TRBV20-1 to TRBJ1-2; 7 nucleotides match TRBD1. This CDR3 spans 15 amino acids. V lost 0 bases and J lost 4; bases outside the gene matches: 8. Germline V gene lookup returns CDR1 DFQATT and CDR2 SNEGSKA (reference sequence). The CDR3 sequence: CSARDVAGGSYGYTF. The DNA for the CDR3 is TGCAGTGCTAGAGATGTTGCAGGGGGTAGCTATGGCTACACCTTC.

In its sample, this clonotype ranks as medium-sized. The chain employs TRBV28 and TRBJ2-5; 8 positions agree with TRBD2. V lost 6 bases to trimming and J lost 2 bases; unmatched junction nucleotides: 17. The CDR3 is 18 residues long. Germline V gene sequence: CDR1 MDHEN, CDR2 SYDVKM. For the CDR3, the DNA is TGTGCCAGCAGCTCCGGGATGGGGCTAGCGGGCCTACAAGAGACCCAGTACTTC. Translation gives CASSSGMGLAGLQETQYF.

This clonotype occurred many times. The V and J genes are TRBV4-1 and TRBJ1-4, with TRBD1 as a possible D gene (5 bases). The CDR3 is made up of 14 amino acids. Germline values: CDR1 MGHRA, CDR2 YSYEKL. Trimming stripped 0 bases from V and 8 bases from J, with 10 bases between. CDR3 amino acids: CASSQEGRAEKLFF. CDR3 nucleotide sequence: TGCGCCAGCAGCCAAGAGGGCAGGGCCGAAAAACTGTTTTTT.

This clonotype is medium-sized in the sample. The rearrangement uses TRBV6-4 and TRBJ2-1; TRBD2 matches at 10 bases. This CDR3 contains 16 residues. The V segment lost 4 bases and the J segment 5 bases; nucleotides outside the gene matches: 8. Looked up from germline, CDR1 is MRHNA and CDR2 is SNTAGT. CDR3 sequence: CASSVDPGLANNEQFF. The DNA for the CDR3 is TGTGCCAGCAGTGTAGACCCGGGACTAGCGAACAATGAGCAGTTCTTC.

The chain recombines TRBV20-1 with TRBJ2-1; D is perhaps TRBD2 (7 bases). V shed 6 bases and J shed 4 bases, with 16 bases lying between them. Germline V CDR1 and CDR2: DFQATT, SNEGSKA (reference sequence). The CDR3 has 14 residues. CDR3 nucleotides: TGCAGTGCAGTAGGGGGGAGGGAATACAATGAGCAGTTCTTC. It encodes CSAVGGREYNEQFF.

This clonotype was detected once. The chain links TRBV6-1 to TRBJ1-3; the D gene is possibly TRBD1 (5 bases). Germline CDR1 and CDR2: MNHNS and SASEGT. The V and J ends lost 2 bases and 2 bases respectively, with 10 bases between them. The CDR3 is 15 amino acids. The CDR3 nucleotides read TGTGCCAGCAGTGAATACCCGGACACTGGAAACACCATATATTTT. It translates to CASSEYPDTGNTIYF.

This clonotype was picked up many times. The chain is built from TRBV2 and TRBJ2-3; 12 bases align to TRBD2. J lost 1 base, V lost 0 bases, and 5 bases had no gene match. Per the germline V gene, CDR1 is SNHLY and CDR2 is FYNNEI. CDR3 length equals 18 residues. Here the CDR3 reads CASSEARGTSGRTDTQYF. CDR3 DNA: TGTGCCAGCAGTGAAGCGAGGGGGACTAGCGGGCGCACAGATACGCAGTATTTT. The full variable domain, with the rest looked up from reference TRBV2 and TRBJ2-3, is EPEVTQTPSHQVTQMGQEVILRCVPISNHLYFYWYRQILGQKVEFLVSFYNNEISEKSEIFDDQFSVERPDGSNFTLKIRSTKLEDSAMYFCASSEARGTSGRTDTQYFGPGTRLTVL.

The chain couples TRBV5-6 to TRBJ2-7; D not resolved. This CDR3 region has 11 residues. Between the trimmed V and J ends, which lost 4 bases and 3 bases, there was a span of 5 bases. Germline V gene sequence: CDR1 SGHDT, CDR2 YYEEEE. The CDR3 nucleotides read TGTGCCAGCAGCGGGAACTACGAGCAGTACTTC. Translation gives CASSGNYEQYF.

This clonotype was observed a few times. The genes are TRBV4-1 and TRBJ2-1; the match to TRBD2 covers 10 bases. CDR1 MGHRA and CDR2 YSYEKL come from the germline V gene. The V gene end was trimmed by 1 base and the J gene end by 2 bases; junction bases not matched to a gene: 8. The CDR3 is 18 residues long. CDR3 nucleotide sequence: TGCGCCAGCAGCCAAGTGTGGGTAGCGGGAGGTACCTACAATGAGCAGTTCTTC. It is translated as CASSQVWVAGGTYNEQFF.